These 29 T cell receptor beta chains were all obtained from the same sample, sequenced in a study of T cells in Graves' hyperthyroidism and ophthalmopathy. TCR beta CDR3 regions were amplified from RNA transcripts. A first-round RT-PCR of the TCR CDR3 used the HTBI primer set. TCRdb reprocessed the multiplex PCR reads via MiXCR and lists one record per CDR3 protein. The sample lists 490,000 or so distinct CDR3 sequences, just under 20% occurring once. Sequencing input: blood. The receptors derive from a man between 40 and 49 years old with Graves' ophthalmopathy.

CDR3 coding DNA: TGTGCCAGCAGCTTAGATCCAGGGACATACAATGAGCAGTTCTTC. Its translation is CASSLDPGTYNEQFF. The V gene is TRBV7-2, the J gene TRBJ2-1, with D possibly matching TRBD1 (6 bases). Trimming cost V 1 base and J 4 bases, with 11 bases left between them. The CDR3 totals 15 residues. Germline V gene lookup returns CDR1 SGHTA and CDR2 FQGNSA.

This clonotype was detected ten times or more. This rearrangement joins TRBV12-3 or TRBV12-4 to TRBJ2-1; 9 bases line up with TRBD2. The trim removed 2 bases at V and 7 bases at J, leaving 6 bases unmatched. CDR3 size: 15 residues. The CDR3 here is CASSLMAGGRNEQFF. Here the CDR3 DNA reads TGTGCCAGCAGTTTAATGGCGGGGGGGAGGAATGAGCAGTTCTTC.

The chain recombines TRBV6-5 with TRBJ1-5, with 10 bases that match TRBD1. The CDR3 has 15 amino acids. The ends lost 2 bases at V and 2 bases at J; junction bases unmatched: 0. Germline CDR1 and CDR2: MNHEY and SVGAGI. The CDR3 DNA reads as TGTGCCAGCAGTTACGGGACAGGGGGCAATCAGCCCCAGCATTTT. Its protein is CASSYGTGGNQPQHF.

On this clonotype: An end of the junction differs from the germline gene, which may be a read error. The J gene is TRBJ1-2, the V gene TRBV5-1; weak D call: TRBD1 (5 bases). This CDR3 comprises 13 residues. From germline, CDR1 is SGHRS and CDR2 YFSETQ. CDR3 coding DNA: TGCACCAGCAGCTTAAGGGGAGACTATGGCTACACCTTC. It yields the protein CTSSLRGDYGYTF.

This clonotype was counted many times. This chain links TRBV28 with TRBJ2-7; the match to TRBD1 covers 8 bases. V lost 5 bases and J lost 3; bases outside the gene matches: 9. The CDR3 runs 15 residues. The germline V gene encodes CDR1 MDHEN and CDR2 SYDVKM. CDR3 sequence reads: CASSPRTGTGYEQYF. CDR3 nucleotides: TGTGCCAGCAGTCCCCGAACCGGGACAGGCTACGAGCAGTACTTC.

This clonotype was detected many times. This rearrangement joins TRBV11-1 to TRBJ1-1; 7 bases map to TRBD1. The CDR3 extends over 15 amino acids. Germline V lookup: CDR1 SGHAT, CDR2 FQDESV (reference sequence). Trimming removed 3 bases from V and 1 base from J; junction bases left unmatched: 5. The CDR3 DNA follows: TGTGCCAGCAGCTTTTATGAGGGGGCGAACACTGAAGCTTTCTTT. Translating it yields CASSFYEGANTEAFF.

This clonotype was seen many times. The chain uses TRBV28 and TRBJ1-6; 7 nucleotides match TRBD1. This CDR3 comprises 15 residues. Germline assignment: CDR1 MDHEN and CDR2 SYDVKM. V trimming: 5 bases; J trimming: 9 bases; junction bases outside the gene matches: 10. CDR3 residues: CASSTQGGRGSPLHF. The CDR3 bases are TGTGCCAGCAGTACCCAGGGGGGTCGGGGTTCACCCCTCCACTTT.

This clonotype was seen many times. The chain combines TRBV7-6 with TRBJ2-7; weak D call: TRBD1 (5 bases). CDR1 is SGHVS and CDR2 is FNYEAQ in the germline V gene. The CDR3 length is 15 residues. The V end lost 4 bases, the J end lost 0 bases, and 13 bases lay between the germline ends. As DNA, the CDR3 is TGTGCCAGCAGCTCGCTCCCGGACATCTCCTACGAGCAGTACTTC. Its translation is CASSSLPDISYEQYF.

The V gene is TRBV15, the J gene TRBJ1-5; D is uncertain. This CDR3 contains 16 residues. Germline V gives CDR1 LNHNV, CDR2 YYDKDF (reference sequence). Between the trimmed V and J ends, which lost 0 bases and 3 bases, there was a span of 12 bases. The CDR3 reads CATSRDYGRVNQPQHF. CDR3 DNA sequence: TGTGCCACCAGCAGAGATTATGGCCGGGTCAATCAGCCCCAGCATTTT.

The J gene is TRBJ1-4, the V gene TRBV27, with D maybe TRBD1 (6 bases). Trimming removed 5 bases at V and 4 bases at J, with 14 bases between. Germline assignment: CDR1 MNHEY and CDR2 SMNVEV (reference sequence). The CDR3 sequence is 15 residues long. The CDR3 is CASSASGEGNEKLFF. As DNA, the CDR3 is TGTGCCAGCAGTGCATCAGGGGAAGGTAATGAAAAACTGTTTTTT.

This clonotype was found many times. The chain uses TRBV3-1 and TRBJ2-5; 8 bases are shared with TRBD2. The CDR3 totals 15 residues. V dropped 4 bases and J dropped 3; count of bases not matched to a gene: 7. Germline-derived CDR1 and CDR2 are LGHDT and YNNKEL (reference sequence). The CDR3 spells CASSPSGRMEETQYF. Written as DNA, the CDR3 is TGTGCCAGCAGCCCAAGCGGGAGAATGGAAGAGACCCAGTACTTC.

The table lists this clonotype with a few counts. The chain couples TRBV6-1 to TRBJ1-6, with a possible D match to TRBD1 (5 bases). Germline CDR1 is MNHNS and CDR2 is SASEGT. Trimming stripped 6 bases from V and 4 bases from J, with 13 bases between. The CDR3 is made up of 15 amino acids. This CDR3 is CASRTGGGYNSPLHF. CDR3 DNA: TGTGCCAGCAGAACCGGGGGGGGGTATAATTCACCCCTCCACTTT.

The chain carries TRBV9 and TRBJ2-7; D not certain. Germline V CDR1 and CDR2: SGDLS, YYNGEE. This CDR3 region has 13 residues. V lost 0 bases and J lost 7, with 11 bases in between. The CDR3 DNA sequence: TGTGCCAGCAGCGTAGACCGACATCGAGAGCAGTACTTC. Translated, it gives CASSVDRHREQYF. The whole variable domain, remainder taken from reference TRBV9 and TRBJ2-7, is DSGVTQTPKHLITATGQRVTLRCSPRSGDLSVYWYQQSLDQGLQFLIQYYNGEERAKGNILERFSAQQFPDLHSELNLSSLELGDSALYFCASSVDRHREQYFGPGTRLTVT.

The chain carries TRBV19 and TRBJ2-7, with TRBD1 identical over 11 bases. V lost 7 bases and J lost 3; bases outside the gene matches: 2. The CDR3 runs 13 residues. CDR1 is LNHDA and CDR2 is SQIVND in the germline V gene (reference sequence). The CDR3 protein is CASTGTGGYEQYF. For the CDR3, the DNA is TGTGCCAGTACCGGGACAGGGGGCTACGAGCAGTACTTC.

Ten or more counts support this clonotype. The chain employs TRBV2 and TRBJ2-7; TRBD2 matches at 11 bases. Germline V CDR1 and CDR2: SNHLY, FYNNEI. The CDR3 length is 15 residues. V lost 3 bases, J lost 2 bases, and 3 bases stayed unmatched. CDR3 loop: CASSETSGKPYEQYF. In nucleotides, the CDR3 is TGTGCCAGCAGTGAGACTAGCGGGAAACCCTACGAGCAGTACTTC.

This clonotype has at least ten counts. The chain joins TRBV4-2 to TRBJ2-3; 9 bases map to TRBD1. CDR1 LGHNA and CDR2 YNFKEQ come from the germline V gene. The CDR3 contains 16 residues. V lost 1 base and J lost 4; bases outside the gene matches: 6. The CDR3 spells CASSQGNRGRADTQYF. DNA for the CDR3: TGTGCCAGCAGCCAAGGGAACAGGGGGCGCGCAGATACGCAGTATTTT.

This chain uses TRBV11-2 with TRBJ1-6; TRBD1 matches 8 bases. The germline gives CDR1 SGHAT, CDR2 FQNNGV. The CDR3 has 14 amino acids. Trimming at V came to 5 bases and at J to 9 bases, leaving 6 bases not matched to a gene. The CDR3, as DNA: TGTGCCAGCAGCCGACAGGGGACCAGTTCACCCCTCCACTTT. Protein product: CASSRQGTSSPLHF.

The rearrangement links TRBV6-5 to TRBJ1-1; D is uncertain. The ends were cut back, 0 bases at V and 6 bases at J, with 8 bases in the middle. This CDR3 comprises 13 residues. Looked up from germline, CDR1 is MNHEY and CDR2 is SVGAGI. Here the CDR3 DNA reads TGTGCCAGCAGTTACTCAAGGGCCGCTGAAGCTTTCTTT. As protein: CASSYSRAAEAFF.

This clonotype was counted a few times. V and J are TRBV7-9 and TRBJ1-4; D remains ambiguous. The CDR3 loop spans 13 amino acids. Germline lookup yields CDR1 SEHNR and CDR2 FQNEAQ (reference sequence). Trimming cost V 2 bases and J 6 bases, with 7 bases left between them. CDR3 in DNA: TGTGCCAGCAGCTTAAGACAAGATGAAAAACTGTTTTTT. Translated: CASSLRQDEKLFF.

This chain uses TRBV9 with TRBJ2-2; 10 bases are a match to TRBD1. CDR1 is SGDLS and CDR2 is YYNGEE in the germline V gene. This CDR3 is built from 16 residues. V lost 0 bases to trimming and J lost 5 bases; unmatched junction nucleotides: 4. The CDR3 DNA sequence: TGTGCCAGCAGCGTAGGATCGGGACAGGGGACCGGGGAGCTGTTTTTT. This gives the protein CASSVGSGQGTGELFF.

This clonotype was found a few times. The CDR3 nucleotides are TGTGCCAGCAGCTTTCCGGGACAGGGTAGCGCCGGGGAGCTGTTTTTT. Amino acids: CASSFPGQGSAGELFF. The chain is built from TRBV5-6 and TRBJ2-2, with 9 bases fitting TRBD1. The trim removed 2 bases at V and 6 bases at J, leaving 8 bases unmatched. Germline values: CDR1 SGHDT, CDR2 YYEEEE. The CDR3 sequence is 16 residues long.

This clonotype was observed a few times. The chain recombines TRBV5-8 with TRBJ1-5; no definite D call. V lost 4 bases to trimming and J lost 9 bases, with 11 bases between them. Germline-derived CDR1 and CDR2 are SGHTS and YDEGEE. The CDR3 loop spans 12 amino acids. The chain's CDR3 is CASSLQLGPQHF. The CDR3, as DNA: TGTGCCAGCAGCCTACAACTCGGGCCCCAGCATTTT.

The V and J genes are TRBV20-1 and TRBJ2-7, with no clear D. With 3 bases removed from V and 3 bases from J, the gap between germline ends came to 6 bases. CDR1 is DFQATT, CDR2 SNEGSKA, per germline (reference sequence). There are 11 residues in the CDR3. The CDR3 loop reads CSASNSYEQYF. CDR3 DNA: TGCAGTGCTAGTAACAGCTACGAGCAGTACTTC.

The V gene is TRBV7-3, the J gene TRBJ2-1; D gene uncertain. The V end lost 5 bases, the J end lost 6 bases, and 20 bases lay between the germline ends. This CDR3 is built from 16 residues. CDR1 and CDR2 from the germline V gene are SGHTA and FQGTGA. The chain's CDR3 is CASSPRKSKITNEQFF. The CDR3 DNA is TGTGCCAGCAGCCCCCGTAAGTCGAAGATCACCAATGAGCAGTTCTTC. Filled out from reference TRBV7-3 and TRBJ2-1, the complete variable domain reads GAGVSQTPSNKVTEKGKYVELRCDPISGHTALYWYRQSLGQGPEFLIYFQGTGAADDSGLPNDRFFAVRPEGSVSTLKIQRTERGDSAVYLCASSPRKSKITNEQFFGPGTRLTVL.

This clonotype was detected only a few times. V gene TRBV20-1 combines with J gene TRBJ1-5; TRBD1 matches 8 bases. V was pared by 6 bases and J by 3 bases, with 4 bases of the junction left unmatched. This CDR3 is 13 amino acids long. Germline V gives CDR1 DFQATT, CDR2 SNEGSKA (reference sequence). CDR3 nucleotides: TGCAGTGCATCGACAGGGGACAATCAGCCCCAGCATTTT. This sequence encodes CSASTGDNQPQHF.

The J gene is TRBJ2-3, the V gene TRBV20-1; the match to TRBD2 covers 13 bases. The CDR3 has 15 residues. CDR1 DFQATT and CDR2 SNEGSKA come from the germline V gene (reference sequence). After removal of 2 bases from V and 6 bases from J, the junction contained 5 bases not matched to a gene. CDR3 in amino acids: CSARQLAGGGDTQYF. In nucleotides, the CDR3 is TGCAGTGCTAGACAACTAGCGGGGGGGGGGGATACGCAGTATTTT.

Here the CDR3 reads CATSDPLLAGGRSSYNEQFF. The CDR3 DNA reads as TGTGCCACCAGTGATCCCCTCCTAGCGGGAGGGAGGAGCTCCTACAATGAGCAGTTCTTC. This rearrangement joins TRBV24-1 to TRBJ2-1; TRBD2 aligns across 12 bases. The CDR3 runs to 20 residues. V shed 3 bases, J shed 0 bases, and the junction held 11 bases outside the gene matches. The germline V gene encodes CDR1 KGHDR and CDR2 SFDVKD.

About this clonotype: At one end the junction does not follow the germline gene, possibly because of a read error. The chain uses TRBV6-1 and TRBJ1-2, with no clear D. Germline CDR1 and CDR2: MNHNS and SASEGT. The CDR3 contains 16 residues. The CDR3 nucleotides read TGTGTCAGCAGTCCAGGTCACAGAGTCTTTAACTATGGCTACACCTTC. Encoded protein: CVSSPGHRVFNYGYTF.

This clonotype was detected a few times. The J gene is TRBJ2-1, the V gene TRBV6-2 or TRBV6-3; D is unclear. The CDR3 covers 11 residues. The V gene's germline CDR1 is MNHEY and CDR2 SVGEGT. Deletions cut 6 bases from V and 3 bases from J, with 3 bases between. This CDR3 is CASRNYNEQFF. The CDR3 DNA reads TGTGCCAGCAGAAACTACAATGAGCAGTTCTTC.